The rows below give T cell receptor beta chains drawn from one sample of a study of blood T cell repertoires in COVID-19. Only in-frame clones appear in the TCRdb table, and some are missing; sequencing was by immunoSEQ multiplex PCR. The sample shows approximately 240,000 clones, approximately 80% of them seen only once. The source material was peripheral blood. These receptors all come from an elderly woman with active or convalescent COVID-19. Each CDR3 is given with its conserved first and last residue. The D gene is left open where the match is weak. Not every row has a clone size; where given, it reads once, few, many or a size class.

V gene,J gene,clone size,D gene,CDR3 protein,CDR3 DNA
TRBV7-2,TRBJ2-7,-,-,CASSLRGHFSYEQYF,TGTGCCAGCAGCTTAAGGGGACATTTTTCCTACGAGCAGTACTTC
TRBV10-3,TRBJ2-1,once,-,CAIRLRGGWNEQFF,TGTGCCATCCGGCTCAGGGGAGGGTGGAATGAGCAGTTCTTC
TRBV6-2/TRBV6-3,TRBJ1-2,-,-,CASSYGQIYGYTF,TGTGCCAGCAGTTACGGGCAAATTTATGGCTACACCTTC
TRBV11-2,TRBJ1-6,-,TRBD1,CASSLRDRVSESPLHF,TGTGCCAGCAGCTTGAGGGACAGGGTTAGTGAGTCACCCCTCCACTTT
TRBV5-1,TRBJ2-1,-,TRBD2,CASSFGTSGNEQFF,TGCGCCAGCAGCTTTGGGACTAGCGGCAATGAGCAGTTCTTC
TRBV9,TRBJ2-7,once,-,CASSVAGSGYEQYF,TGTGCCAGCAGCGTAGCCGGGAGCGGCTACGAGCAGTACTTC
TRBV3-1/TRBV3-2,TRBJ1-3,-,-,CASSQAKAPSGNTIYF,TGTGCCAGCAGCCAAGCGAAAGCCCCCTCTGGAAACACCATATATTTT
TRBV28,TRBJ2-2,-,TRBD2,CASGRLAPGELFF,TGTGCCAGCGGTAGACTAGCTCCCGGGGAGCTGTTTTTT
TRBV7-2,TRBJ2-7,few,-,CASSLYRGISEQYF,TGTGCCAGCAGCTTGTATAGGGGCATCTCCGAGCAGTACTTC
TRBV6-4,TRBJ1-2,-,-,CASKKGEGYGYTF,TGTGCCAGCAAAAAGGGGGAAGGGTATGGCTACACCTTC
TRBV6-5,TRBJ1-1,-,-,CASSRDSFNTEAFF,TGTGCCAGCAGCCGCGACAGTTTTAACACTGAAGCTTTCTTT
TRBV5-6,TRBJ1-5,-,-,CASSLSIEQPQHF,TGTGCCAGCAGCTTGAGTATTGAGCAGCCCCAGCATTTT
TRBV2,TRBJ2-7,-,-,CASRQQGSKYEQYF,TGTGCCAGCAGACAACAGGGTAGTAAGTACGAGCAGTACTTC
TRBV11-2,TRBJ2-7,-,TRBD2,CASRRLAGSYEQYF,TGTGCCAGCAGGCGACTAGCGGGGTCCTACGAGCAGTACTTC
TRBV19,TRBJ1-2,few,TRBD1,CASSILTGRMDGYTF,TGTGCCAGTAGTATACTGACAGGGAGAATGGATGGCTACACCTTC
TRBV29-1,TRBJ2-1,-,-,CSGNHRGGNEQFF,TGCAGCGGCAATCACAGGGGGGGAAATGAGCAGTTCTTC
TRBV5-1,TRBJ1-2,-,TRBD1,CASSSGDREGYTF,TGCGCCAGCAGTTCGGGGGACAGGGAAGGCTACACCTTC
TRBV14,TRBJ2-1,-,-,CASSQTGYNEQFF,TGTGCCAGCAGCCAAACCGGTTACAATGAGCAGTTCTTC
TRBV7-2,TRBJ2-7,-,TRBD2,CASSPGTSAYEQYF,TGTGCCAGCAGCCCCGGGACTAGCGCCTACGAGCAGTACTTC
TRBV11-3,TRBJ2-7,-,TRBD1,CASSQGTGGYEQYF,TGTGCCAGCAGCCAAGGGACAGGGGGTTACGAGCAGTACTTC
TRBV9,TRBJ1-5,-,-,CASSVSGNQPQHF,TGTGCCAGCAGCGTGTCCGGGAATCAGCCCCAGCATTTT
TRBV7-9,TRBJ2-7,-,TRBD1,CASSPGTGSYEQYF,TGTGCCAGCAGTCCCGGGACAGGCTCCTACGAGCAGTACTTC
TRBV6-5,TRBJ2-7,-,-,CASSYHPTYEQYF,TGTGCCAGCAGTTACCATCCTACCTACGAGCAGTACTTC
TRBV11-2,TRBJ2-7,few,-,CASSYPRQDYEQYF,TGTGCCAGCAGCTACCCTCGACAGGACTACGAGCAGTACTTC
TRBV19,TRBJ1-5,-,-,CASSIDSDSNQPQHF,TGTGCCAGTAGTATAGACAGCGATAGCAATCAGCCCCAGCATTTT
TRBV4-3,TRBJ2-1,-,TRBD2,CASSQGLATYNEQFF,TGCGCCAGCAGCCAAGGACTAGCTACCTACAATGAGCAGTTCTTC
TRBV21-1,TRBJ2-1,-,-,CASSKVRTSAQSSYNEQFF,TGTGCCAGCAGCAAAGTCCGGACTAGCGCCCAAAGTTCCTACAATGAGCAGTTCTTC
TRBV4-2,TRBJ2-5,-,TRBD1,CASSPDRGRETQYF,TGTGCCAGCAGCCCCGACAGGGGGCGAGAGACCCAGTACTTC
TRBV5-1,TRBJ2-1,-,TRBD2,CASSTSGLAGFNEQFF,TGCGCCAGCAGCACCTCCGGACTAGCGGGGTTTAATGAGCAGTTCTTC
TRBV12-3/TRBV12-4,TRBJ2-5,few,-,CASSLRGLETQYF,TGTGCCAGCAGCCTACGGGGTCTAGAGACCCAGTACTTC
TRBV7-9,TRBJ2-6,-,-,CASSPILTSTGANVLTF,TGTGCCAGCAGCCCCATCCTTACGAGCACTGGGGCCAACGTCCTGACTTTC
TRBV11-2,TRBJ2-7,-,-,CASSFPGQSYEQYF,TGTGCCAGCAGTTTTCCTGGACAGTCCTACGAGCAGTACTTC
TRBV27,TRBJ2-3,-,-,CASSLSSEGQFTDTQYF,TGTGCCAGCAGTTTATCTTCGGAGGGACAGTTCACAGATACGCAGTATTTT
TRBV5-5,TRBJ2-7,-,TRBD2,CASSLVLAGEQYF,TGTGCCAGCAGCTTGGTGCTAGCGGGAGAGCAGTACTTC
TRBV29-1,TRBJ2-5,-,TRBD2,CSMDRSSGTETQYF,TGCAGCATGGACAGGTCTAGCGGGACGGAGACCCAGTACTTC
TRBV2,TRBJ1-4,-,TRBD1,CASSLQGAREKLFF,TGTGCCAGCAGTCTACAGGGGGCGCGTGAAAAACTGTTTTTT
TRBV6-5,TRBJ1-6,-,TRBD1,CASSYATRGDSPLHF,TGTGCCAGCAGTTACGCTACCAGGGGGGATTCACCCCTCCACTTT
TRBV11-1,TRBJ1-6,-,-,CASSLGRGDSPLHF,TGTGCCAGCAGCTTAGGCAGGGGCGACTCACCCCTCCACTTT